A single sample gave rise to the 9 T cell receptor beta chains below, sequenced in a study of blood T cell repertoires in COVID-19. Some clones are missing from TCRdb's copy, which holds only in-frame ones; the method was immunoSEQ multiplex PCR. The sample shows almost 300,000 clones, 85% to 90% of them seen only once. The sample comprised peripheral blood. The source is a woman aged 25 to 39 with COVID-19, enrolled during active disease.

V usage is TRBV27 and J usage is TRBJ2-7; D perhaps matches TRBD1 (5 bases). This CDR3 spans 15 amino acids. V lost 5 bases to trimming and J lost 5 bases, with 19 bases between them. CDR1 is MNHEY and CDR2 is SMNVEV in the germline V gene (reference sequence). Written as DNA, the CDR3 is TGTGCCAGCAGTCCACGATGGACACGTGAAAACGAGCAGTACTTC. Its translation: CASSPRWTRENEQYF.

The V and J genes are TRBV6-5 and TRBJ1-4; D gene ambiguous. V dropped 6 bases and J dropped 6 bases, with 11 bases sitting between them. CDR1 is MNHEY, CDR2 SVGAGI, per germline. The length of the CDR3 is 13 residues. In DNA form, the CDR3 reads TGTGCCAGCAGCATGACACGGCATGAAAAACTGTTTTTT. Its translation is CASSMTRHEKLFF.

In its sample, this clone was seen a few times. CDR3 protein: CASSPGVLSSYNSPLHF. In DNA form, the CDR3 reads TGTGCCAGCAGCCCCGGAGTCTTGAGCTCCTATAATTCACCCCTCCACTTT. The V and J genes are TRBV7-9 and TRBJ1-6; D is uncertain. Trimming left V 5 bases short and J 0 bases short, with 14 bases between. CDR1 is SEHNR and CDR2 is FQNEAQ in the germline V gene (reference sequence). The CDR3 extends over 17 amino acids. The whole variable domain, filled in from reference TRBV7-9 and TRBJ1-6, reads DTGVSQNPRHKITKRGQNVTFRCDPISEHNRLYWYRQTLGQGPEFLTYFQNEAQLEKSRLLSDRFSAERPKGSFSTLEIQRTEQGDSAMYLCASSPGVLSSYNSPLHFGNGTRLTVT.

V is TRBV30 and J is TRBJ1-6, with D perhaps TRBD1 (5 bases). Per the germline V gene, CDR1 is GTSNPN and CDR2 is SVGIG (reference sequence). CDR3 length equals 14 residues. Trimming removed 2 bases from V and 7 bases from J, with 12 bases in between. CDR3 region: CAWSKNNRNSPLHF. The CDR3 DNA reads as TGTGCCTGGAGTAAAAACAACAGGAATTCACCCCTCCACTTT.

This sequence joins TRBV10-3 and TRBJ2-7, with 8 bases that match TRBD1. Germline V gives CDR1 ENHRY, CDR2 SYGVKD. This CDR3 comprises 13 residues. V gave up 6 bases and J gave up 6 bases; unmatched junction bases: 7. CDR3 bases: TGTGCCATCAGACTGGGGACAGGCGGCGAGCAGTACTTC. Its translation is CAIRLGTGGEQYF.

The gene calls are TRBV7-6 and TRBJ2-3; a possible D gene is TRBD2 (6 bases). The CDR3 totals 15 residues. V lost 1 base and J lost 2, with 10 bases in between. Germline V gives CDR1 SGHVS, CDR2 FNYEAQ. CDR3 coding DNA: TGTGCCAGCAGCTTAGAAGGGGACTCCACAGATACGCAGTATTTT. It specifies CASSLEGDSTDTQYF.

V usage is TRBV5-1 and J usage is TRBJ2-7; 9 nucleotides line up with TRBD1. The CDR3 is made up of 17 amino acids. V lost 4 bases and J lost 3; bases outside the gene matches: 14. The V gene's germline CDR1 is SGHRS and CDR2 YFSETQ. The CDR3 DNA reads as TGCGCCAGCAGCCCCGTAGAAGACAGGGGGTCTTTCTACGAGCAGTACTTC. It encodes CASSPVEDRGSFYEQYF.

This chain links TRBV30 with TRBJ1-2, with TRBD1 as a possible D gene (5 bases). Germline V gene lookup returns CDR1 GTSNPN and CDR2 SVGIG (reference sequence). The V end was cut by 0 bases, the J end by 12 bases, with 11 bases between. This CDR3 has 11 amino acids. Written as DNA, the CDR3 is TGTGCCTGGAGTGTGGGCAGGGTTAACACCTTC. Its translation: CAWSVGRVNTF.

The chain has TRBV6-5 and TRBJ2-7, with a possible D match to TRBD2 (5 bases). V was shortened by 7 bases and J by 7 bases, with 20 bases between the two germline ends. Germline values: CDR1 MNHEY, CDR2 SVGAGI. The CDR3 has 14 residues. The CDR3 is CASTVGKGSGEQYF. DNA for the CDR3: TGTGCCAGCACGGTTGGGAAAGGGAGTGGAGAGCAGTACTTC.